This entry lists 29 T cell receptor beta chains sequenced from one sample in a study of regulatory T cells in long-lasting Graves disease. The time point here: persistent/refractory GD, antithyroid drugs over 5 years with positive TRAb. There was RNA extracted from PBMCs, and the TCR library was made from it. TCR beta libraries were built with iRepertoire HTBI primers and Arm-PCR of CDR3 regions. TCRdb fed the multiplex PCR reads into MiXCR, producing one record per CDR3 protein. The sample gives 300,000 or so distinct CDR3 sequences, around 20% of which show up once; just under 30% is in the top ten. Specimen: peripheral blood mononuclear cells (PBMCs), collected when the disease was refractory, from a patient treated with antithyroid drugs. The origin of the receptors is a female donor with Graves disease.

This clonotype was detected only a few times. The genes are TRBV10-3 and TRBJ2-2; D not resolved. The CDR3 is 14 amino acids. Trimming shortened V by 11 bases and J by 2 bases, and 15 bases separated the two germline ends. CDR1 ENHRY and CDR2 SYGVKD come from the germline V gene. This CDR3 is CAVGSWGNTGELFF. In DNA, the CDR3 is TGTGCCGTCGGGTCGTGGGGTAACACCGGGGAGCTGTTTTTT.

This clonotype was found a few times. CDR3 nucleotides: TGCAGCGGTGGACTAGCGGGAGGGTCCAACACCGGGGAGCTGTTTTTT. It codes for CSGGLAGGSNTGELFF. The V gene is TRBV29-1, the J gene TRBJ2-2; 15 bases agree with TRBD2. Germline V lookup: CDR1 SQVTM, CDR2 ANQGSEA. The CDR3 totals 16 residues. Trimming cost V 7 bases and J 2 bases; bases outside gene matches: 5.

The chain has TRBV30 and TRBJ1-3; no firm D call. The length of the CDR3 is 12 residues. The germline V gene has CDR1 GTSNPN and CDR2 SVGIG (reference sequence). Trimming took 4 bases from V and 0 from J, leaving 4 bases between them. The CDR3 loop is CAWTNSGNTIYF. The CDR3 bases are TGTGCCTGGACAAACTCTGGAAACACCATATATTTT.

The CDR3 nucleotides read TGCAGCGTCCAGGGACACCTAGCCAAAAACATTCAGTACTTC. Amino acid sequence: CSVQGHLAKNIQYF. The rearrangement uses TRBV29-1 and TRBJ2-4; TRBD1 might be the D (6 bases). Trimming took 6 bases from V and 0 from J, leaving 12 bases between them. CDR3 length equals 14 residues. The germline V gene encodes CDR1 SQVTM and CDR2 ANQGSEA. The whole variable domain, filled in from reference TRBV29-1 and TRBJ2-4, reads SAVISQKPSRDICQRGTSLTIQCQVDSQVTMMFWYRQQPGQSLTLIATANQGSEATYESGFVIDKFPISRPNLTFSTLTVSNMSPEDSSIYLCSVQGHLAKNIQYFGAGTRLSVL.

This clonotype was counted ten times or more. This chain joins TRBV11-3 and TRBJ1-6, with 10 positions matching TRBD1. The CDR3 loop spans 14 amino acids. Looked up from germline, CDR1 is SGHNT and CDR2 is YENEEA. V lost 5 bases and J lost 7; bases outside the gene matches: 2. The CDR3 reads CASSLDRGNSPLHF. The CDR3 region has the DNA TGTGCCAGCAGCCTGGACAGGGGGAATTCACCCCTCCACTTT.

The V and J genes are TRBV29-1 and TRBJ1-1; D is unclear. Per the germline V gene, CDR1 is SQVTM and CDR2 is ANQGSEA. This CDR3 contains 16 residues. V lost 2 bases and J lost 0, with 16 bases in between. CDR3 sequence reads: CSVETLAGSMNTEAFF. DNA for the CDR3: TGCAGCGTTGAAACTCTGGCGGGGAGCATGAACACTGAAGCTTTCTTT.

The CDR3 DNA sequence: TGTGCTAGTGGTTTGTCTCCAGGGGTGTCATTAACCAAAAACATTCAGTACTTC. Translated, it gives CASGLSPGVSLTKNIQYF. The chain joins TRBV12-5 to TRBJ2-4; D perhaps matches TRBD1 (6 bases). The germline V and J ends were trimmed by 2 bases and 2 bases, with 19 bases remaining between them. CDR1 is LGHNT and CDR2 is FRNRAP in the germline V gene. The CDR3 runs 18 residues.

V usage is TRBV28 and J usage is TRBJ2-7; D ambiguous. The CDR3 runs to 12 residues. Trimming took 4 bases from V and 4 from J, leaving 8 bases between them. Germline CDR1 is MDHEN and CDR2 is SYDVKM. This chain's CDR3 is CASSSYRYEQYF. Written as DNA, the CDR3 is TGTGCCAGCAGTTCCTATAGATACGAGCAGTACTTC.

This clonotype was observed a handful of times. This rearrangement joins TRBV5-8 to TRBJ2-5; 7 bases fit TRBD2. Germline CDR1 is SGHTS and CDR2 is YDEGEE. Trimming took 4 bases from V and 6 from J; bases not matched to a gene: 6. The CDR3 has 13 amino acids. The CDR3 spells CASSPGGRKTQYF. In DNA form, the CDR3 reads TGTGCCAGCAGCCCCGGGGGGAGGAAGACCCAGTACTTC.

The sample holds a few counts of this clonotype. J is TRBJ2-7 and V is TRBV10-3; TRBD2 might be the D (5 bases). The germline V and J ends were trimmed by 9 bases and 6 bases, with 18 bases remaining between them. Germline lookup yields CDR1 ENHRY and CDR2 SYGVKD. This CDR3 has 13 amino acids. The CDR3 DNA is TGTGCCATTACCCAGGCGGGTTACAGCGAGCAGTACTTC. Protein: CAITQAGYSEQYF.

Ten or more counts support this clonotype. The V and J genes are TRBV12-3 or TRBV12-4 and TRBJ2-7; D uncertain. V was cut by 7 bases and J by 4 bases, with 17 bases left in between. CDR3 size: 14 residues. The CDR3 nucleotides read TGTGCCAGCACCCCGGGTCAATTTTTTTACGAGCAGTACTTC. Protein product: CASTPGQFFYEQYF.

This clonotype was seen a handful of times. The rearrangement joins TRBV3-1 to TRBJ1-1; TRBD1 might be the D (5 bases). This CDR3 contains 19 residues. Trimming took 0 bases from V and 2 from J, leaving 22 bases between them. CDR1 and CDR2 (germline): LGHDT, YNNKEL (reference sequence). The CDR3 sequence is CASSQDKRFSRQTNTEAFF. The CDR3 DNA reads as TGTGCCAGCAGCCAAGACAAACGCTTTAGTAGACAGACAAACACTGAAGCTTTCTTT.

The CDR3 DNA reads as TGTGCCAGCTCACCACCGATGGGCCCCGCGGAGCTGTTTTTT. It is translated as CASSPPMGPAELFF. The chain is built from TRBV18 and TRBJ2-2; D remains ambiguous. This CDR3 has 14 residues. CDR1 and CDR2 from the germline V gene are KGHSH and LQKENI. Trimming stripped 0 bases from V and 10 bases from J, with 12 bases between. Combining the CDR3 with reference TRBV18 and TRBJ2-2 gives the whole variable domain NAGVMQNPRHLVRRRGQEARLRCSPMKGHSHVYWYRQLPEEGLKFMVYLQKENIIDESGMPKERFSAEFPKEGPSILRIQQVVRGDSAAYFCASSPPMGPAELFFGEGSRLTVL.

The V gene is TRBV4-1, the J gene TRBJ2-2; D uncertain. From germline, CDR1 is MGHRA and CDR2 YSYEKL. Trimming took off 1 base at V and 6 bases at J, with 12 bases between the two ends. This CDR3 contains 15 residues. The CDR3 nucleotides are TGCGCCAGCAGCCAAGCTAGTAGGGCCGCCGGGGAGCTGTTTTTT. Protein product: CASSQASRAAGELFF.

The chain has TRBV15 and TRBJ2-1; 8 nucleotides align to TRBD2. The CDR3 covers 16 residues. V trimming: 2 bases; J trimming: 3 bases; junction bases outside the gene matches: 6. Per germline, CDR1 LNHNV and CDR2 YYDKDF (reference sequence). CDR3 nucleotide sequence: TGTGCCACCAGCAGACAAAGCGGGAGAGGCTACAATGAGCAGTTCTTC. Protein sequence: CATSRQSGRGYNEQFF.

In this sample, this clonotype turned up many times. This chain's CDR3 is CAGKGLSSYEQYF. The CDR3 region has the DNA TGTGCCGGAAAAGGACTATCTTCCTACGAGCAGTACTTC. The chain recombines TRBV2 with TRBJ2-7, with D possibly being TRBD2 (6 bases). The V and J ends lost 11 bases and 1 base respectively, with 15 bases between them. This CDR3 has 13 amino acids. Germline CDR1 SNHLY, CDR2 FYNNEI.

The chain is built from TRBV20-1 and TRBJ2-5, with a possible D match to TRBD2 (7 bases). This CDR3 spans 14 amino acids. Germline-derived CDR1 and CDR2 are DFQATT and SNEGSKA (reference sequence). Trimming stripped 6 bases from V and 5 bases from J, with 19 bases between. CDR3 bases: TGCAGTGCCGAGAGGGGGGGGGCCGGGGAGACCCAGTACTTC. Translating it yields CSAERGGAGETQYF.

Remarks on this clonotype: Given a much more abundant clone one base away, this may be a read error. This sequence joins TRBV11-2 and TRBJ2-5; the D is unclear. The CDR3 contains 16 residues. Germline lookup yields CDR1 SGHAT and CDR2 FQNNGV. DNA for the CDR3: TGTGCCGGCAGCCCGCAAAGAGGAACCCTCGGCGAGACCCAGTACTTC. As protein: CAGSPQRGTLGETQYF.

This clonotype was recorded a few times. This chain uses TRBV20-1 with TRBJ1-2, with TRBD1 matching 7 bases. Germline V gene sequence: CDR1 DFQATT, CDR2 SNEGSKA (reference sequence). The V gene end was trimmed by 6 bases and the J gene end by 8 bases; junction bases not matched to a gene: 12. The CDR3 is 13 amino acids. CDR3 sequence: CSAPTGRGGGYTF. In DNA form, the CDR3 reads TGCAGTGCCCCGACAGGGCGGGGGGGAGGCTACACCTTC.

The genes are TRBV7-9 and TRBJ1-4; D is possibly TRBD1 (5 bases). There are 15 residues in the CDR3. V was pared by 2 bases and J by 2 bases, with 9 bases between. Per the germline V gene, CDR1 is SEHNR and CDR2 is FQNEAQ (reference sequence). The CDR3 DNA is TGTGCCAGCAGCTTAAAAGGGACGACTAATGAAAAACTGTTTTTT. Its translation: CASSLKGTTNEKLFF.

This clonotype was detected only a few times. The genes are TRBV7-8 and TRBJ2-1; TRBD1 matches 10 bases. The J segment lost 7 bases and the V segment lost 4 bases, leaving 4 bases of the junction unmatched. The germline CDR1 and CDR2 sequences are SGHVS and FQNEAQ. This CDR3 is 14 amino acids long. For the CDR3, the DNA is TGTGCCAGCAGCTCGACAGGGGGCTGGAATGAGCAGTTCTTC. Encoded protein: CASSSTGGWNEQFF.

The genes are TRBV7-9 and TRBJ2-7; 8 nucleotides agree with TRBD1. Germline CDR1 is SEHNR and CDR2 is FQNEAQ (reference sequence). V dropped 1 base and J dropped 6; count of bases not matched to a gene: 8. The CDR3 has 15 amino acids. The CDR3 spells CASSLVTGEVSEQYF. In DNA, the CDR3 is TGTGCCAGCAGCTTAGTGACAGGGGAGGTGAGCGAGCAGTACTTC.

This clonotype was observed many times. The genes are TRBV7-9 and TRBJ1-2; D is ambiguous. This CDR3 comprises 13 residues. V shed 1 base and J shed 8 bases, with 11 bases lying between them. Germline V lookup: CDR1 SEHNR, CDR2 FQNEAQ (reference sequence). CDR3 in amino acids: CASSLDVRMGYTF. Written as DNA, the CDR3 is TGTGCCAGCAGCTTAGACGTCCGTATGGGCTACACCTTC.

V usage is TRBV7-2 and J usage is TRBJ2-2, with 8 bases lining up with TRBD2. The J segment lost 6 bases and the V segment lost 5 bases, leaving 8 bases of the junction unmatched. Germline CDR1 reads SGHTA; CDR2 reads FQGNSA. The CDR3 contains 15 residues. CDR3 in DNA: TGTGCCAGCAGCCCGTGGACTAGCAACGCCGGGGAGCTGTTTTTT. It codes for CASSPWTSNAGELFF.

The table lists this clonotype with many counts. V and J are TRBV7-2 and TRBJ1-6; D not certain. CDR3 length equals 15 residues. Deletions cut 2 bases from V and 5 bases from J, with 10 bases between. The germline V gene has CDR1 SGHTA and CDR2 FQGNSA. This CDR3 is CASSLLRADNSPLHF. The CDR3 nucleotides are TGTGCCAGCAGCTTATTGCGTGCTGATAATTCACCCCTCCACTTT.

This clonotype was detected ten times or more. This chain connects TRBV27 to TRBJ1-5; 7 bases agree with TRBD1. The J segment lost 4 bases and the V segment lost 9 bases, leaving 12 bases of the junction unmatched. Germline V CDR1 and CDR2: MNHEY, SMNVEV (reference sequence). This CDR3 has 15 residues. CDR3 sequence reads: CASSSGTALNQPQHF. The CDR3 DNA reads as TGTGCCAGTTCCTCCGGGACAGCACTAAATCAGCCCCAGCATTTT.

This clonotype was counted ten times or more. This sequence joins TRBV12-3 or TRBV12-4 and TRBJ2-7; D perhaps matches TRBD1 (8 bases). There are 15 residues in the CDR3. Trimming took 4 bases from V and 3 from J, leaving 16 bases between them. The CDR3 coding sequence is TGTGCCAGCAGTTACAGGGGGAGGGGAGACTACGAGCAGTACTTC. Encoded protein: CASSYRGRGDYEQYF.

V usage is TRBV19 and J usage is TRBJ2-5; no clear D. CDR1 LNHDA and CDR2 SQIVND come from the germline V gene (reference sequence). The CDR3 contains 15 residues. V shed 1 base and J shed 1 base, with 10 bases lying between them. The CDR3 bases are TGTGCCAGTAGTATAGCCGTGGGCGGCCAAGAGACCCAGTACTTC. Its translation: CASSIAVGGQETQYF. Looking up the rest from reference TRBV19 and TRBJ2-5 gives the full variable domain: DGGITQSPKYLFRKEGQNVTLSCEQNLNHDAMYWYRQDPGQGLRLIYYSQIVNDFQKGDIAEGYSVSREKKESFPLTVTSAQKNPTAFYLCASSIAVGGQETQYFGPGTRLLVL.

This sequence joins TRBV5-4 and TRBJ1-2; tentative D call: TRBD1 (6 bases). The germline V and J ends were trimmed by 4 bases and 8 bases, with 18 bases remaining between them. CDR3 length equals 14 residues. Germline V gene sequence: CDR1 SGHNT, CDR2 YYREEE (reference sequence). CDR3 nucleotides: TGTGCCAGCAGCGGTAACAGGGACTGGGGCGGCTACACCTTC. It specifies CASSGNRDWGGYTF.